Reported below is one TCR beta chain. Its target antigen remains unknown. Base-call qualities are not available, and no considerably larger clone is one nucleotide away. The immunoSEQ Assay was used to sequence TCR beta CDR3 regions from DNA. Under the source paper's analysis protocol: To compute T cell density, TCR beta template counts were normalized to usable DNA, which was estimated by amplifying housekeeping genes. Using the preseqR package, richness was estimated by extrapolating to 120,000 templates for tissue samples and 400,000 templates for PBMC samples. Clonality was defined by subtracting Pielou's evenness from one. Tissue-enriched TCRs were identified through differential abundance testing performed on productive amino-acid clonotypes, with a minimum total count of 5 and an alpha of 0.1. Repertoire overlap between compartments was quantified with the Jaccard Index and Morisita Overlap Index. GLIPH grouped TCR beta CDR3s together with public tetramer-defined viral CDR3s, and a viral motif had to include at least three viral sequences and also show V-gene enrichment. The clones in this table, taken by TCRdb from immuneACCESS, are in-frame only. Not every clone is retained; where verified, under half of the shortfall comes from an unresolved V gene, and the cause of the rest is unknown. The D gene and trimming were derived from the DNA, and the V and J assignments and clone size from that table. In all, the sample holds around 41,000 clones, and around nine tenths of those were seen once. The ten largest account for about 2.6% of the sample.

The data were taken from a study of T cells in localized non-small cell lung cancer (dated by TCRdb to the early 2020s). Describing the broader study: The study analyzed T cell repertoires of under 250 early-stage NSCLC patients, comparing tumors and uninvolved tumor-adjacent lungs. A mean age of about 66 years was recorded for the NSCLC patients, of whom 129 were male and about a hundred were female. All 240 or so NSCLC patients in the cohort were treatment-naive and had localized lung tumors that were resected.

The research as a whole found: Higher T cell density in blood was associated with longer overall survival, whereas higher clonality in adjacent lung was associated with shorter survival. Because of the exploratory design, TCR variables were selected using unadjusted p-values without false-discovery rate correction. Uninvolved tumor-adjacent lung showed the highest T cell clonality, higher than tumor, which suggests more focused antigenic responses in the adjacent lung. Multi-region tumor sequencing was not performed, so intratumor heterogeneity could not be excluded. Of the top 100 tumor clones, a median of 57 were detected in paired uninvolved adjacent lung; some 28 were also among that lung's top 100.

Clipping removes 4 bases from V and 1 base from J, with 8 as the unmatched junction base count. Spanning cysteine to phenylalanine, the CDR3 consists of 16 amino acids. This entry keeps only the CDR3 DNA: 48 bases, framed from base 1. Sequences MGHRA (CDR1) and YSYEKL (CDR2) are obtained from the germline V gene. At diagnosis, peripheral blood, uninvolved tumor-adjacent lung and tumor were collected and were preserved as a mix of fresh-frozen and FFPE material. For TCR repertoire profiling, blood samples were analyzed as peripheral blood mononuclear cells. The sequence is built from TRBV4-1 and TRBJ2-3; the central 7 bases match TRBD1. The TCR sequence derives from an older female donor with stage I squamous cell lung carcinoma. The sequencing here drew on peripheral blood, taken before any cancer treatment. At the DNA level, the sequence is TGCGCCAGCAGCCGCTATCCAGGACAGGGCACAGATACGCAGTATTTT. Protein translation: CASSRYPGQGTDTQYF.